The source of this T cell receptor beta chain is a study of pediatric ulcerative colitis. General study results and limits: No controls had the two rectal clonotypes shared by ulcerative colitis patients. In rectum, acute severe colitis had expanded clones and less diversity.

From germline, CDR1 is SQVTM and CDR2 ANQGSEA. The CDR3 spans 15 residues. V was clipped by 5 bases and J by 8 bases, with 23 bases between them. On this clone: Its antigen is as yet unknown.

The survey-level immunoSEQ assay was used. TCRdb's copy holds only in-frame clones and misses some; the assay was immunoSEQ multiplex PCR. The table has tens of thousands of clones, over 65% seen once; the top ten hold around 4.9%. The sample comprised blood. This chain uses TRBV29-1 with TRBJ2-3; D may be TRBD2 (7 bases). This receptor was taken from a boy aged 5-17 years with moderate ulcerative colitis. DNA of the CDR3: TGCAGCGTTTTCCTCCGGGGGGCAATCCAAGGTACGCAGTATTTT. This gives the protein CSVFLRGAIQGTQYF.